Below, one T cell receptor (beta chain) is given with its context. Individuals aged roughly 18 to 90 years were recruited from 20 to 25 US areas. The CDR3 runs 12 residues. Germline V lookup: CDR1 SQVTM, CDR2 ANQGSEA. Trimming cost V 3 bases and J 3 bases; bases outside gene matches: 1. The data were produced by immunoSEQ multiplex PCR, yet TCRdb's version contains in-frame clones alone and is incomplete. The sample includes about 270,000 clones, around 90% seen only once; the top ten take about 4%. These data originate in a study of blood T cell repertoires in COVID-19. Study overall: Collection of acute and convalescent COVID-19 samples took place in the United States, Italy and Spain.

The receptor was isolated from a woman aged 25 to 45 with acute COVID-19. Sample: PBMCs or T cells enriched from blood (not recorded which). The V and J genes are TRBV29-1 and TRBJ1-1; 7 nucleotides line up with TRBD1. The CDR3 coding sequence is TGCAGCGTTGACAGGGGGGACACTGAAGCTTTCTTT. Translating gives CSVDRGDTEAFF.